This note documents a single T cell receptor (beta chain) sequence. The CDR3 sequence is 16 residues long. Germline CDR1 is LNHNV and CDR2 is YYDKDF (reference sequence). This entry is derived from a study of blood T cells in healthy people across ages. A sample-barcoded 5' primer and a J-beta primer mix were used in a second PCR of roughly 7 to 11 cycles. Each cDNA molecule was tagged by a template-switch adaptor with 12 random nucleotides. TCRdb re-derived calls from the 5' RACE reads in MiXCR, one entry per CDR3 protein. The sample gives about 1 million distinct CDR3 sequences, 40% to 55% of which show up once; over 15% is in the top ten.

The sequence came from a woman in her sixties in good health. This chain uses TRBV15 with TRBJ2-7; the D gene is possibly TRBD1 (5 bases). TRBJ2-5 explains the end of the DNA better; the J call may be wrong. The sample was blood. The CDR3 loop is CATSREGATVKETQYF. The CDR3 region has the DNA TGTGCCACCAGCAGAGAAGGCGCGACAGTAAAAGAGACCCAGTACTTC.